The 12 T cell receptor beta chains given below trace back to one sample, sequenced in a study of control samples from healthy donors and cancer patients. Sequencing used immunoSEQ multiplex PCR; TCRdb keeps in-frame clones, though not all of them. The data contain 140,000 or so clones, around 94% of them seen just once; the ten biggest clones take up over 12%. What was sequenced was PBMCs. These receptor sequences come from a man aged 60 to 75 with colorectal cancer.

The chain combines TRBV12-3 or TRBV12-4 with TRBJ2-6; no definite D call. The CDR3 is 13 amino acids. V lost 6 bases and J lost 3, with 6 bases in between. DNA for the CDR3: TGTGCCAGCAGCCTCTTTGGGGCCAACGTCCTGACTTTC. Translating it yields CASSLFGANVLTF.

The V and J genes are TRBV6-5 and TRBJ1-4; no definite D call. CDR3 size: 15 residues. V was clipped by 0 bases and J by 0 bases, with 5 bases between them. CDR1 is MNHEY, CDR2 SVGAGI, per germline. The DNA of the CDR3 is TGTGCCAGCAGTTACTCGGGGACAACTAATGAAAAACTGTTTTTT. Amino acid sequence: CASSYSGTTNEKLFF.

The V and J genes are TRBV19 and TRBJ1-6; 7 bases are a match to TRBD1. Losses at the gene ends were 6 bases for V and 8 bases for J; bases not matched to a gene: 4. From germline, CDR1 is LNHDA and CDR2 SQIVND (reference sequence). The length of the CDR3 is 13 residues. Here the CDR3 reads CASRRQGDSPLHF. CDR3 DNA: TGTGCCAGTAGGCGACAGGGAGATTCACCCCTCCACTTT. Drawing the rest from reference TRBV19 and TRBJ1-6, the complete variable domain is DGGITQSPKYLFRKEGQNVTLSCEQNLNHDAMYWYRQDPGQGLRLIYYSQIVNDFQKGDIAEGYSVSREKKESFPLTVTSAQKNPTAFYLCASRRQGDSPLHFGNGTRLTVT.

The chain carries TRBV29-1 and TRBJ2-5; D unresolved. There are 14 residues in the CDR3. Between the trimmed V and J ends, which lost 3 bases and 2 bases, there was a span of 13 bases. Germline CDR1 and CDR2: SQVTM and ANQGSEA. The CDR3 sequence: CSVDMWQVQETQYF. Written as DNA, the CDR3 is TGCAGCGTTGATATGTGGCAGGTTCAAGAGACCCAGTACTTC.

The chain recombines TRBV7-9 with TRBJ1-1, with D possibly being TRBD1 (6 bases). The CDR3 is 13 amino acids. Germline assignment: CDR1 SEHNR and CDR2 FQNEAQ (reference sequence). V was shortened by 4 bases and J by 3 bases, with 9 bases between the two germline ends. CDR3: CASSSRGYTEAFF. DNA for the CDR3: TGTGCCAGCAGCTCCAGGGGATACACTGAAGCTTTCTTT.

The chain has TRBV6-6 and TRBJ1-1; 9 nucleotides line up with TRBD1. This CDR3 is built from 15 residues. The germline CDR1 and CDR2 sequences are MNHNY and SVGAGI (reference sequence). With V trimmed by 5 bases and J by 4 bases, 8 bases remained unmatched. The CDR3 DNA reads as TGTGCCAGCAGTCTTATACAGGGGGCGCCCACTGAAGCTTTCTTT. Encoded protein: CASSLIQGAPTEAFF.

This chain connects TRBV11-2 to TRBJ2-1; TRBD2 agrees at 9 bases. The V segment lost 3 bases and the J segment 3 bases; nucleotides outside the gene matches: 3. The CDR3 contains 15 residues. The germline V gene encodes CDR1 SGHAT and CDR2 FQNNGV. The CDR3 DNA is TGTGCCAGCAGCTTGGGCGGGGGGGACTACAATGAGCAGTTCTTC. Translating it yields CASSLGGGDYNEQFF.

The rearrangement uses TRBV25-1 and TRBJ1-1; unclear D gene. The length of the CDR3 is 16 residues. The germline V and J ends were trimmed by 2 bases and 4 bases, with 17 bases remaining between them. Germline CDR1 is MGHDK and CDR2 is SYGVNS. The CDR3 loop is CASSEVRTARVTEAFF. In DNA form, the CDR3 reads TGTGCCAGCAGTGAAGTTAGGACCGCCCGGGTCACTGAAGCTTTCTTT.

V usage is TRBV19 and J usage is TRBJ1-4; 9 bases align to TRBD1. Trimming cost V 5 bases and J 8 bases; bases outside gene matches: 15. Germline CDR1 LNHDA, CDR2 SQIVND (reference sequence). The CDR3 loop spans 17 amino acids. The CDR3 coding sequence is TGTGCCAGTAGTTCTCCGGGACAGGGAGGAGTGAGGGAAAAACTGTTTTTT. It encodes CASSSPGQGGVREKLFF.

The chain has TRBV4-2 and TRBJ1-2; D is ambiguous. CDR3 size: 14 residues. V was clipped by 4 bases and J by 8 bases, with 17 bases between them. Per the germline V gene, CDR1 is LGHNA and CDR2 is YNFKEQ. DNA for the CDR3: TGTGCCAGCAGCCCCCCTTCCAGCGCCAGGGGCTACACCTTC. As protein: CASSPPSSARGYTF.

This clone was recorded once. The chain has TRBV7-2 and TRBJ1-4, with 7 bases identical to TRBD1. V lost 5 bases and J lost 4; bases outside the gene matches: 4. This CDR3 has 14 amino acids. The germline CDR1 and CDR2 sequences are SGHTA and FQGNSA. In DNA, the CDR3 is TGTGCCAGCAGCGCCTCAGGGGGTAATGAAAAACTGTTTTTT. It translates to CASSASGGNEKLFF. The whole variable domain, remainder taken from reference TRBV7-2 and TRBJ1-4, is GAGVSQSPSNKVTEKGKDVELRCDPISGHTALYWYRQSLGQGLEFLIYFQGNSAPDKSGLPSDRFSAERTGGSVSTLTIQRTQQEDSAVYLCASSASGGNEKLFFGSGTQLSVL.

The chain joins TRBV18 to TRBJ1-2; D is uncertain. CDR3 length: 16 residues. Germline-derived CDR1 and CDR2 are KGHSH and LQKENI. V was cut by 0 bases and J by 4 bases, with 15 bases left in between. The CDR3 DNA reads as TGTGCCAGCTCACCACCTCGTGGAGGGAACCCCTATGGCTACACCTTC. Its translation: CASSPPRGGNPYGYTF.